The 22 T cell receptor beta chains presented below share a single source sample, sequenced in a study of CD8 T cells in ankylosing spondylitis (dated by TCRdb to about 2017). What the work shows at the level of the full study, not this receptor alone: A TCR beta motif made up of several highly homologous amino acid variants appeared to be characteristic of blood from ankylosing spondylitis patients.

No antigens are known for them. The method was 5' RACE. The instrument given in TCRdb is Illumina HiSeq 2500. TCRdb itself trimmed the public reads at Q25 with fastp, ran MiXCR and retained productive beta chains. Identical CDR3 proteins give one entry, which carries the most common genes and DNA. The sample yields about 450,000 distinct CDR3 sequences; 25% to 30% were counted once. The leading ten clones occupy roughly 1% of the sample. Sequencing was done on a sample of blood, either unsorted or a sorted T cell fraction (not recorded which). Source of these receptors: a male donor with ankylosing spondylitis.

This clonotype was seen more than once but under ten times. The V gene is TRBV5-1, the J gene TRBJ1-4, with D hard to call. The germline gives CDR1 SGHRS, CDR2 YFSETQ. The V and J ends lost 3 bases and 0 bases respectively, with 12 bases between them. The CDR3 sequence is 16 residues long. CDR3 loop: CASSSKRISTNEKLFF. CDR3 DNA: TGCGCCAGCAGCTCGAAGAGGATATCAACTAATGAAAAACTGTTTTTT. Supplemented by reference TRBV5-1 and TRBJ1-4, the full variable domain reads KAGVTQTPRYLIKTRGQQVTLSCSPISGHRSVSWYQQTPGQGLQFLFEYFSETQRNKGNFPGRFSGRQFSNSRSEMNVSTLELGDSALYLCASSSKRISTNEKLFFGSGTQLSVL.

The chain combines TRBV24-1 with TRBJ1-3; D unresolved. The V and J ends lost 0 bases and 4 bases respectively, with 3 bases between them. Per germline, CDR1 KGHDR and CDR2 SFDVKD. The CDR3 runs 13 residues. The CDR3 DNA reads as TGTGCCACCAGTGATTTGGAAGGAAACACCATATATTTT. Its translation is CATSDLEGNTIYF.

This clonotype was counted between two and nine times. Because the CDR3's place on the DNA is in doubt, the DNA is left out and the CDR3 is given as listed by TCRdb. The genes are TRBV24-1 and TRBJ2-3; TRBD1 reflects the table's D call only, with no check against the DNA. Including both end residues, the CDR3 is 12 amino acids long. Germline V gene sequence: CDR1 KGHDR, CDR2 SFDVKD. CDR3: CATSVGQGTWYF.

The chain has TRBV6-1 and TRBJ1-5; no clear D. The CDR3 has 13 residues. Trimming removed 1 base at V and 7 bases at J, with 8 bases between. Germline lookup yields CDR1 MNHNS and CDR2 SASEGT. In DNA form, the CDR3 reads TGTGCCAGCAGTGAAGAGGAAGAACAGCCCCAGCATTTT. It yields the protein CASSEEEEQPQHF.

This chain uses TRBV5-6 with TRBJ2-7; D is perhaps TRBD1 (5 bases). V lost 2 bases and J lost 2, with 8 bases in between. CDR3 length: 13 residues. Germline CDR1 and CDR2: SGHDT and YYEEEE. Here the CDR3 DNA reads TGTGCCAGCAGCTTAGGCAGGGCCTACGAGCAGTACGTC. Translating gives CASSLGRAYEQYV.

The chain has TRBV11-2 and TRBJ2-1; 12 positions agree with TRBD2. J gave up 1 base and V 1 base, and 2 bases lay outside the gene matches. This CDR3 is built from 17 residues. In germline, CDR1 is SGHAT, CDR2 FQNNGV. The CDR3, as DNA: TGTGCCAGCAGCTTAGTCGGACTAGCGGGATCCTACAATGAGCAGTTCTTC. Protein sequence: CASSLVGLAGSYNEQFF.

The CDR3 loop is CASSKQGAWEKLFF. In DNA, the CDR3 is TGTGCCAGCAGCAAACAGGGGGCATGGGAAAAACTGTTTTTT. The chain has TRBV12-3 or TRBV12-4 and TRBJ1-4; 9 nucleotides agree with TRBD1. The CDR3 runs to 14 residues. Trimming removed 6 bases from V and 8 bases from J; junction bases left unmatched: 7.

The gene calls are TRBV18 and TRBJ2-2; D possibly corresponds to TRBD2 (5 bases). Germline CDR1 and CDR2: KGHSH and LQKENI. This CDR3 contains 17 residues. The V and J ends lost 0 bases and 3 bases respectively, with 14 bases between them. The CDR3 spells CASSPPTRGRYTGELFF. The CDR3 nucleotides read TGTGCCAGCTCACCACCCACCCGAGGGCGGTACACCGGGGAGCTGTTTTTT.

The chain has TRBV20-1 and TRBJ1-5; D is perhaps TRBD1 (5 bases). Trimming took 3 bases from V and 3 from J, leaving 18 bases between them. CDR3 size: 16 residues. CDR1 and CDR2 (germline): DFQATT, SNEGSKA (reference sequence). The CDR3 coding sequence is TGCAGTGCTAGGGGCCTGGGGAGGGGCCTCAATCAGCCCCAGCATTTT. The encoded protein is CSARGLGRGLNQPQHF.

The V and J genes are TRBV20-1 and TRBJ2-7, with D unclear. CDR3 size: 14 residues. V dropped 0 bases and J dropped 3 bases, with 12 bases sitting between them. Germline V lookup: CDR1 DFQATT, CDR2 SNEGSKA (reference sequence). CDR3: CSARDDRALYEQYF. The DNA for the CDR3 is TGCAGTGCTAGAGACGATCGGGCCCTCTACGAGCAGTACTTC.

This clonotype appeared a few times. This chain links TRBV7-9 with TRBJ1-6, with unresolved D. V gave up 11 bases and J gave up 7 bases, with 15 bases separating them. CDR1 is SEHNR and CDR2 is FQNEAQ in the germline V gene (reference sequence). The CDR3 is 13 amino acids. CDR3 in DNA: TGTGCCGTCGAGGTCCAGCCGAATTCACCCCTCCACTTT. It specifies CAVEVQPNSPLHF.

This clonotype was found a few times. V is TRBV7-9 and J is TRBJ1-5; D perhaps matches TRBD1 (6 bases). The CDR3 spans 14 residues. Germline V gene data show CDR1 as SEHNR and CDR2 as FQNEAQ (reference sequence). The V and J ends lost 5 bases and 5 bases respectively, with 13 bases between them. The CDR3 sequence: CASSEQGSYQPQHF. The CDR3 DNA reads as TGTGCCAGCAGCGAACAGGGCTCTTATCAGCCCCAGCATTTT.

The chain is built from TRBV10-3 and TRBJ2-1; D not resolved. The CDR3 consists of 11 residues. Trimming left V 6 bases short and J 8 bases short, with 8 bases between. CDR1 is ENHRY, CDR2 SYGVKD, per germline. The CDR3 loop reads CAIRTEHEQFF. CDR3 nucleotide sequence: TGTGCCATCAGAACGGAGCATGAGCAGTTCTTC.

The sample holds many counts of this clonotype. The chain combines TRBV4-1 with TRBJ2-1, with 12 positions matching TRBD2. The CDR3 runs 16 residues. The germline V gene has CDR1 MGHRA and CDR2 YSYEKL. Trimming cost V 2 bases and J 8 bases; bases outside gene matches: 7. As DNA, the CDR3 is TGCGCCAGCAGCCAAAGGACTAGCGGGATAGGCGATGAGCAGTTCTTC. Residues: CASSQRTSGIGDEQFF.

The rearrangement uses TRBV29-1 and TRBJ1-3; no definite D call. This CDR3 has 14 amino acids. CDR1 SQVTM and CDR2 ANQGSEA come from the germline V gene. The V end was cut by 0 bases, the J end by 0 bases, with 6 bases between. The CDR3 DNA is TGCAGCGTTGAAGAGGCAGTCTCTGGAAACACCATATATTTT. Translating it yields CSVEEAVSGNTIYF.

This chain connects TRBV15 to TRBJ2-7; D unresolved. Per germline, CDR1 LNHNV and CDR2 YYDKDF (reference sequence). Trimming stripped 0 bases from V and 9 bases from J, with 18 bases between. The CDR3 has 15 residues. The CDR3 coding sequence is TGTGCCACCAGCAGAGATTATCAGTATTTATCTGGGCAGTACGTC. Translation: CATSRDYQYLSGQYV.

This clonotype occurred a few times. The gene calls are TRBV3-1 and TRBJ2-1, with D uncertain. The CDR3 extends over 12 amino acids. Germline-derived CDR1 and CDR2 are LGHDT and YNNKEL (reference sequence). V lost 4 bases and J lost 9, with 10 bases in between. The CDR3 DNA reads TGTGCCAGCAGCCCCCGGCGAGGTGAGCAGTTCTTC. It translates to CASSPRRGEQFF.

This clonotype was counted once. This chain uses TRBV20-1 with TRBJ2-3; 13 bases agree with TRBD2. In germline, CDR1 is DFQATT, CDR2 SNEGSKA (reference sequence). Unmatched junction bases numbered 9, after V lost 1 base and J lost 5 bases. This CDR3 comprises 17 residues. The chain's CDR3 is CSARGGTSGMGQDTQYF. Written as DNA, the CDR3 is TGCAGTGCTAGAGGCGGGACTAGCGGGATGGGCCAAGATACGCAGTATTTT.

The V gene is TRBV11-1, the J gene TRBJ2-1, with 9 bases identical to TRBD2. V gave up 5 bases and J gave up 5 bases; unmatched junction bases: 16. CDR3 length equals 18 residues. In germline, CDR1 is SGHAT, CDR2 FQDESV (reference sequence). The CDR3 DNA reads as TGTGCCAGCAGCCGTCCCGGGACTAGCACCCTTATCCACAATGAGCAGTTCTTC. This gives the protein CASSRPGTSTLIHNEQFF.

The table lists this clonotype with a few counts. The rearrangement links TRBV20-1 to TRBJ2-1; 13 positions match TRBD2. J was trimmed by 9 bases and V by 6 bases; bases with no gene match: 5. Looked up from germline, CDR1 is DFQATT and CDR2 is SNEGSKA (reference sequence). CDR3 size: 13 residues. The CDR3 region has the DNA TGCAGTGCACTAGCGGGAGGGAATAGTGAGCAGTTCTTC. This translates into CSALAGGNSEQFF.

V usage is TRBV5-1 and J usage is TRBJ1-4; no firm D call. CDR3 length: 15 amino acids. The V and J ends lost 2 bases and 1 base respectively, with 9 bases between them. Germline CDR1 SGHRS, CDR2 YFSETQ. CDR3 nucleotide sequence: TGCGCCAGCAGCTTTGGTGGGCTAACTAATGAAAAACTGTTTTTT. It codes for CASSFGGLTNEKLFF.

The sample holds a few counts of this clonotype. J is TRBJ2-1 and V is TRBV3-1, with 12 bases fitting TRBD2. This CDR3 contains 17 residues. The junction had 8 bases not matched to a gene; V was cut back by 1 base and J by 7 bases. CDR1 and CDR2 (germline): LGHDT, YNNKEL (reference sequence). The CDR3 is CASSQGRLAGERNEQFF. Written as DNA, the CDR3 is TGTGCCAGCAGCCAAGGCCGACTAGCGGGAGAAAGGAATGAGCAGTTCTTC.